Below, 8 T cell receptor beta chains from the same sample are listed, as sequenced in a study of vaccination effects on CD4 cells after COVID-19. When less than 11 days of culture had elapsed, CD4+ T cells were isolated. Antigen specificity for these receptors is unknown. This table comes from immunoSEQ multiplex PCR, and its TCRdb copy is limited to in-frame clones, with some not included. The repertoire holds 45,000 or so clones, with 76% as singletons. The sequenced sample was CD4+ T cells from PBMCs cultured without peptide, obtained before COVID-19 vaccination. These receptors all stem from a human donor who had a prior SARS-CoV-2 infection.

The chain uses TRBV2 and TRBJ1-3; TRBD1 matches 7 bases. This CDR3 is built from 15 residues. V was clipped by 7 bases and J by 0 bases; unmatched bases: 6. Germline V gene data show CDR1 as SNHLY and CDR2 as FYNNEI. This CDR3 reads CASTRTGNSGNTIYF. In DNA, the CDR3 is TGTGCCAGCACCCGGACAGGAAACTCTGGAAACACCATATATTTT.

The chain couples TRBV4-1 to TRBJ2-7; a weak D match, TRBD2 (5 bases). Germline CDR1 is MGHRA and CDR2 is YSYEKL. This CDR3 is 16 amino acids long. The V and J ends lost 0 bases and 5 bases respectively, with 17 bases between them. CDR3 DNA sequence: TGCGCCAGCAGCCAAGAAGGAATAGGAGGAGGAGACGAGCAGTACTTC. Residues: CASSQEGIGGGDEQYF.

This clone has just a few counts. The chain recombines TRBV3-1 (or the pseudogene TRBV3-2) with TRBJ2-3; 10 bases fit TRBD1. There are 15 residues in the CDR3. J was trimmed by 3 bases and V by 4 bases; bases with no gene match: 4. CDR1 and CDR2 (germline): LGHDT, YNNKEL (reference sequence). In DNA form, the CDR3 reads TGTGCCAGCAGCCTGCCGGGACAGGGGACAGATACGCAGTATTTT. Translated, it gives CASSLPGQGTDTQYF.

CDR3 protein: CASSWSGTRREQYF. The CDR3 DNA reads as TGTGCCAGCAGCTGGTCCGGGACTAGAAGGGAGCAGTACTTC. J is TRBJ2-7 and V is TRBV7-2; 8 bases fit TRBD2. Trimming cost V 4 bases and J 7 bases; bases outside gene matches: 9. Germline V gene sequence: CDR1 SGHTA, CDR2 FQGNSA. This CDR3 is 14 amino acids long.

The chain uses TRBV5-4 and TRBJ2-3; 11 nucleotides agree with TRBD1. Germline V gives CDR1 SGHNT, CDR2 YYREEE (reference sequence). V trimming: 0 bases; J trimming: 5 bases; junction bases outside the gene matches: 5. The CDR3 runs 16 residues. In DNA, the CDR3 is TGTGCCAGCAGCTTGGCCAGGGGACAGGGGGGAGATACGCAGTATTTT. Translating it yields CASSLARGQGGDTQYF.

This clone was picked up one time. The chain couples TRBV12-3 or TRBV12-4 to TRBJ1-1; D perhaps matches TRBD1 (5 bases). Trimming shortened V by 7 bases and J by 8 bases, and 17 bases separated the two germline ends. The CDR3 has 13 amino acids. CDR3 protein: CASINHRDGEAFF. The CDR3 region has the DNA TGTGCCAGCATTAACCACCGGGACGGCGAAGCTTTCTTT.

The rearrangement links TRBV9 to TRBJ2-5; D not certain. This CDR3 region has 14 residues. V was shortened by 0 bases and J by 5 bases, with 11 bases between the two germline ends. The V gene's germline CDR1 is SGDLS and CDR2 YYNGEE. In DNA form, the CDR3 reads TGTGCCAGCAGCGTAGGGATGGTAGGGGAGACCCAGTACTTC. It translates to CASSVGMVGETQYF.

The chain carries TRBV6-6 and TRBJ2-2; D is unresolved. Germline V lookup: CDR1 MNHNY, CDR2 SVGAGI (reference sequence). V was pared by 7 bases and J by 0 bases, with 6 bases between. The CDR3 spans 13 residues. The CDR3 reads CASKGSNTGELFF. CDR3 coding DNA: TGTGCCAGCAAAGGATCGAACACCGGGGAGCTGTTTTTT.